This T cell receptor beta chain was documented in a study of control samples from healthy donors and cancer patients. The CDR3 loop spans 15 amino acids. Germline V lookup: CDR1 LGHDT, CDR2 YNNKEL (reference sequence). Trimming cost V 7 bases and J 7 bases, with 22 bases left between them. Generated by immunoSEQ multiplex PCR, the TCRdb table keeps only in-frame clones and is missing some. Of 400,000 to 450,000 clones in the sample, around nine tenths are singletons; the top ten hold around 6.4%. This sequence was found in a man between 35 and 55 years old with head and neck cancer. This chain connects TRBV3-1 (or the pseudogene TRBV3-2) to TRBJ2-5; D possibly corresponds to TRBD2 (5 bases). Sequences were obtained from PBMCs. The chain's CDR3 is CASTTGESHRGTQYF. CDR3 DNA: TGTGCCAGCACTACCGGAGAAAGCCACCGGGGGACCCAGTACTTC.